Listed below are T cell receptor beta chains from one sample, sequenced in a study of OX40 agonist ivuxolimab in advanced cancers. Libraries were prepared by immunoSEQ multiplex PCR; TCRdb keeps only in-frame clonotypes and omits some of them. The table lists over 30,000 clones, around 83% of them singletons. The sample consisted of CD4+ or CD8+ T cells sorted from blood, taken in a trial of the OX40 agonist ivuxolimab. All receptors derive from an adult with an advanced solid tumor such as melanoma, head and neck, liver or kidney cancer. Both conserved end residues are part of each CDR3. D genes are given only for firm matches. The size entry is marked missing in some rows and otherwise reads once, few, many or a size class.

D: NA; size: NA; J: TRBJ2-1; V: TRBV5-6; CDR3: CASSLVGNLREQFF; DNA: TGTGCCAGCAGCTTGGTTGGTAACCTGAGGGAGCAGTTCTTC
D: NA; size: NA; J: TRBJ2-1; V: TRBV7-8; CDR3: CASSLDRGPRTYNEQFF; DNA: TGTGCCAGCAGCTTAGATCGGGGTCCTAGAACCTACAATGAGCAGTTCTTC
D: NA; size: NA; J: TRBJ2-4; V: TRBV18; CDR3: CASSPPSGALNIQYF; DNA: TGTGCCAGCTCACCACCGTCGGGTGCGCTGAACATTCAGTACTTC
D: NA; size: NA; J: TRBJ2-5; V: TRBV25-1; CDR3: CASSEWGETQYF; DNA: TGTGCCAGCAGTGAATGGGGGGAGACCCAGTACTTC
D: NA; size: NA; J: TRBJ1-1; V: TRBV15; CDR3: CATSADTEAFF; DNA: TGTGCCACCAGCGCGGACACTGAAGCTTTCTTT
D: TRBD2; size: NA; J: TRBJ2-7; V: TRBV7-2; CDR3: CASSDPGRTSYEQYF; DNA: TGTGCCAGCAGCGACCCCGGGAGGACCTCCTACGAGCAGTACTTC
D: NA; size: NA; J: TRBJ1-2; V: TRBV4-1; CDR3: CASRGGISSGYTF; DNA: TGCGCCAGCAGAGGAGGGATCAGCAGTGGCTACACCTTC
D: NA; size: NA; J: TRBJ1-5; V: TRBV6-1; CDR3: CASHSGNGNQPQHF; DNA: TGTGCCAGCCATTCGGGGAATGGCAATCAGCCCCAGCATTTT
D: NA; size: NA; J: TRBJ2-3; V: TRBV6-5; CDR3: CASSYSSRNTQYF; DNA: TGTGCCAGCAGTTACTCGAGTCGGAATACGCAGTATTTT
D: TRBD2; size: NA; J: TRBJ2-5; V: TRBV5-1; CDR3: CASSLILAETQYF; DNA: TGCGCCAGCAGCTTGATACTAGCGGAGACCCAGTACTTC
D: NA; size: NA; J: TRBJ1-1; V: TRBV6-6; CDR3: CASSYSQAGTEAFF; DNA: TGTGCCAGCAGTTACTCCCAGGCGGGCACTGAAGCTTTCTTT
D: NA; size: NA; J: TRBJ1-5; V: TRBV7-9; CDR3: CASSPGRDEQPQHF; DNA: TGTGCCAGCAGCCCCGGCAGGGATGAGCAGCCCCAGCATTTT
D: NA; size: NA; J: TRBJ2-5; V: TRBV5-4; CDR3: CASSLRGRGAQETQYF; DNA: TGTGCCAGCAGCCTCCGAGGGCGGGGAGCACAAGAGACCCAGTACTTC
D: NA; size: NA; J: TRBJ2-7; V: TRBV7-3; CDR3: CASSLMRDAGEQYF; DNA: TGTGCCAGCAGCTTAATGCGCGACGCGGGGGAGCAGTACTTC
D: NA; size: NA; J: TRBJ2-7; V: TRBV5-1; CDR3: CASSLAGWGDEQYF; DNA: TGCGCCAGCAGCTTGGCCGGGTGGGGCGACGAGCAGTACTTC
D: NA; size: NA; J: TRBJ2-3; V: TRBV11-1; CDR3: CASSLRGAEKQYF; DNA: TGTGCCAGCAGCTTACGGGGAGCGGAGAAGCAGTATTTT
D: NA; size: NA; J: TRBJ1-6; V: TRBV19; CDR3: CASSIFFSSYNSPLHF; DNA: TGTGCCAGTAGTATTTTTTTCAGCTCCTATAATTCACCCCTCCACTTT
D: NA; size: NA; J: TRBJ2-2; V: TRBV28; CDR3: CASSSSGGAGELFF; DNA: TGTGCCAGCAGTTCCTCGGGTGGTGCCGGGGAGCTGTTTTTT
D: TRBD1; size: NA; J: TRBJ2-1; V: TRBV5-5; CDR3: CASSLRATGVYLGEQFF; DNA: TGTGCCAGCAGCTTGCGGGCCACAGGGGTTTATCTCGGTGAGCAGTTCTTC
D: NA; size: NA; J: TRBJ2-7; V: TRBV9; CDR3: CASSEGHVPPYEQYF; DNA: TGTGCCAGCAGCGAGGGACACGTCCCCCCCTACGAGCAGTACTTC
D: TRBD2; size: NA; J: TRBJ2-1; V: TRBV19; CDR3: CASSRGGSSYNEQFF; DNA: TGTGCCAGTAGCCGGGGGGGTAGCTCCTACAATGAGCAGTTCTTC
D: NA; size: few; J: TRBJ1-1; V: TRBV21-1; CDR3: CASSKAKTGSQGTEAFF; DNA: TGTGCCAGCAGCAAAGCCAAGACAGGCTCCCAAGGCACTGAAGCTTTCTTT
D: NA; size: NA; J: TRBJ2-7; V: TRBV6-5; CDR3: CASKFTVDSYEQYF; DNA: TGTGCCAGCAAGTTCACGGTGGACTCCTACGAGCAGTACTTC
D: TRBD1; size: NA; J: TRBJ2-7; V: TRBV28; CDR3: CASSFDRGPVYEQYF; DNA: TGTGCCAGCAGTTTTGACAGGGGGCCCGTCTACGAGCAGTACTTC
D: TRBD2; size: NA; J: TRBJ2-1; V: TRBV10-2; CDR3: CASSALLTSGGTDEQFF; DNA: TGCGCCAGCAGTGCCCTATTGACTAGCGGGGGAACGGATGAGCAGTTCTTC